This T cell receptor beta chain derives from a study of beta chain features in type 1 diabetes. Notes on this clone: Its target is unknown.

Study outcomes and limitations: Junctions at VDJ sites from type 1 diabetes patients had fewer insertions and more deletions. There was no resolution here of whether HLA type influences TCRB rearrangement.

Isolated RNA was reverse transcribed in full, so expressed TCRB transcripts were sequenced. Sequenced by immunoSEQ multiplex PCR; TCRdb stores in-frame clones only, minus some. Of roughly 400,000 clones listed, more than 12% are singletons. The germline gives CDR1 SEHNR, CDR2 FQNEAQ (reference sequence). Between the trimmed V and J ends, which lost 7 bases and 4 bases, there was a span of 16 bases. The CDR3 loop spans 14 amino acids. This clonotype was obtained from a young woman in good health. The genes are TRBV7-9 and TRBJ1-2, with D hard to call. Source material: naive CD4+ T cells from blood. The CDR3 loop is CASTYSFGTYGYTF. CDR3 in DNA: TGTGCCAGCACCTATAGCTTTGGTACCTATGGCTACACCTTC. Complete variable domain (other parts from reference TRBV7-9 and TRBJ1-2): DTGVSQNPRHKITKRGQNVTFRCDPISEHNRLYWYRQTLGQGPEFLTYFQNEAQLEKSRLLSDRFSAERPKGSFSTLEIQRTEQGDSAMYLCASTYSFGTYGYTFGSGTRLTVV.